These 28 T cell receptor beta chains were all obtained from the same sample, sequenced in a study of identical twins. TCRdb reanalysed the 5' RACE reads using MiXCR and keeps one entry per CDR3 protein. The sample holds around 1.7 million distinct CDR3 sequences, less than 35% seen once. The sample taken for sequencing was cord blood. The source of these receptors is a newborn girl in good health.

For this clonotype: A junction boundary mismatches the germline segment, possibly from a read error. This chain links TRBV4-2 with TRBJ2-7, with 8 bases that match TRBD1. The CDR3 consists of 14 residues. Germline lookup yields CDR1 LGHNA and CDR2 YNFKEQ. The CDR3 sequence is CASTQGQGSYEQYF. The DNA for the CDR3 is TGTGCCAGCACCCAAGGACAGGGCTCCTACGAGCAGTACTTC.

This clonotype turned up a few times. The chain is built from TRBV20-1 and TRBJ1-2, with D tentatively TRBD1 (6 bases). The germline CDR1 and CDR2 sequences are DFQATT and SNEGSKA (reference sequence). The CDR3 loop spans 14 amino acids. V was trimmed by 1 base and J by 7 bases, leaving 16 bases between them. This chain's CDR3 is CSARGGQGSSGYTF. The CDR3 bases are TGCAGTGCTAGAGGGGGGCAGGGATCGAGTGGCTACACCTTC.

This clonotype was detected only a few times. The CDR3 here is CASSLREPLQETQYF. The CDR3 region has the DNA TGTGCCAGCAGCTTACGGGAGCCTCTCCAAGAGACCCAGTACTTC. V and J are TRBV11-1 and TRBJ2-5; D possibly corresponds to TRBD2 (6 bases). Trimming took 2 bases from V and 1 from J, leaving 11 bases between them. Germline V gives CDR1 SGHAT, CDR2 FQDESV (reference sequence). The CDR3 covers 15 residues.

This clonotype was seen more than once but under ten times. The V and J genes are TRBV27 and TRBJ1-5, with D perhaps TRBD1 (5 bases). The CDR3 is 14 residues long. The germline V gene encodes CDR1 MNHEY and CDR2 SMNVEV (reference sequence). V lost 8 bases to trimming and J lost 1 base, with 12 bases between them. In DNA, the CDR3 is TGTGCCAGCGGAATCCGGGACAGCAATCAGCCCCAGCATTTT. Translated: CASGIRDSNQPQHF.

The chain has TRBV27 and TRBJ1-2, with D possibly matching TRBD1 (6 bases). V lost 0 bases and J lost 6, with 14 bases in between. The CDR3 loop spans 15 amino acids. CDR1 and CDR2 from the germline V gene are MNHEY and SMNVEV (reference sequence). In DNA, the CDR3 is TGTGCCAGCAGTTTATCGACGGGGGGCAGAGATGGCTACACCTTC. Protein sequence: CASSLSTGGRDGYTF.

This clonotype appeared a few times. V gene TRBV10-3 combines with J gene TRBJ1-1; no clear D. The CDR3 runs to 14 residues. CDR1 and CDR2 (germline): ENHRY, SYGVKD. V was clipped by 3 bases and J by 4 bases, with 12 bases between them. This chain's CDR3 is CAISEGKETTEAFF. The CDR3 nucleotides are TGTGCCATCAGTGAAGGGAAGGAGACCACTGAAGCTTTCTTT.

Only one count was recorded for this clonotype. The chain couples TRBV20-1 to TRBJ2-7; 14 nucleotides match TRBD2. CDR1 and CDR2 from the germline V gene are DFQATT and SNEGSKA (reference sequence). The ends lost 0 bases at V and 4 bases at J; junction bases unmatched: 14. This CDR3 contains 19 residues. The CDR3 DNA sequence: TGCAGTGCTAGAGATCTTCGACTAGCGGGAGGGATATGGTCATACGAGCAGTACTTC. Protein sequence: CSARDLRLAGGIWSYEQYF.

The rearrangement uses TRBV5-1 and TRBJ2-1; 7 bases align to TRBD1. The tail of the sequence fits TRBJ2-7 better, so the J call may be wrong. The CDR3 loop spans 16 amino acids. The germline V gene encodes CDR1 SGHRS and CDR2 YFSETQ. CDR3 in amino acids: CASSLAGQLSYNEQYF. CDR3 coding DNA: TGCGCCAGCAGCTTGGCGGGACAGCTTTCCTACAATGAGCAGTACTTC.

The chain recombines TRBV20-1 with TRBJ2-7; TRBD1 agrees at 11 bases. The DNA matches TRBJ2-5 better at its end, which makes the J call doubtful. CDR3 length: 14 amino acids. Looked up from germline, CDR1 is DFQATT and CDR2 is SNEGSKA (reference sequence). The CDR3 bases are TGCAGTGCTAGGGGGACAGGGGGTGAAGAGACCCAGTACTTC. Its protein product is CSARGTGGEETQYF.

This clonotype appeared once. This sequence joins TRBV5-1 and TRBJ1-4; D is ambiguous. V shed 2 bases and J shed 5 bases, with 19 bases lying between them. This CDR3 is built from 17 residues. Germline CDR1 and CDR2: SGHRS and YFSETQ. This chain's CDR3 is CASSFGPPGIVNEKLFF. In DNA form, the CDR3 reads TGCGCCAGCAGCTTCGGGCCTCCGGGGATCGTGAATGAAAAACTGTTTTTT.

V usage is TRBV18 and J usage is TRBJ1-1, with 7 bases identical to TRBD1. Trimming took 3 bases from V and 0 from J; bases not matched to a gene: 7. The CDR3 extends over 16 amino acids. CDR1 and CDR2 (germline): KGHSH, LQKENI. The CDR3 here is CASSPGTASMNTEAFF. DNA of the CDR3: TGTGCCAGCTCACCCGGGACAGCCTCAATGAACACTGAAGCTTTCTTT. The full variable domain, rest sourced from reference TRBV18 and TRBJ1-1, is NAGVMQNPRHLVRRRGQEARLRCSPMKGHSHVYWYRQLPEEGLKFMVYLQKENIIDESGMPKERFSAEFPKEGPSILRIQQVVRGDSAAYFCASSPGTASMNTEAFFGQGTRLTVV.

Only a few counts were recorded for this clonotype. This CDR3 is CASSLALAPTSYNEQFF. CDR3 in DNA: TGTGCCAGCAGCTTAGCGCTAGCACCGACCTCCTACAATGAGCAGTTCTTC. The chain recombines TRBV7-2 with TRBJ2-1; D is possibly TRBD2 (5 bases). The V end was cut by 0 bases, the J end by 0 bases, with 12 bases between. The V gene's germline CDR1 is SGHTA and CDR2 FQGNSA. The CDR3 length is 17 residues.

The rearrangement joins TRBV6-2 or TRBV6-3 to TRBJ1-5; maybe TRBD1 (6 bases). This CDR3 region has 11 residues. The germline V gene encodes CDR1 MNHEY and CDR2 SVGEGT. V lost 5 bases, J lost 11 bases, and 10 bases lay in between. CDR3 protein: CASSQGRAQHF. The CDR3, as DNA: TGTGCCAGCAGTCAGGGGAGAGCCCAGCATTTT.

There are a few counts of this clonotype. The chain recombines TRBV5-1 with TRBJ2-5; D is unresolved. The DNA end is a closer match to TRBJ2-7, so the J assignment may be wrong. The CDR3 extends over 12 amino acids. The V gene's germline CDR1 is SGHRS and CDR2 YFSETQ. CDR3 DNA: TGCGCCAGCAGCCCCAGAGGTTTCGAGCAGTACTTC. It encodes CASSPRGFEQYF.

This clonotype was found a few times. The chain recombines TRBV4-1 with TRBJ2-7; 7 bases are a match to TRBD2. V dropped 0 bases and J dropped 2; count of bases not matched to a gene: 4. The germline V gene has CDR1 MGHRA and CDR2 YSYEKL. The CDR3 spans 15 residues. This CDR3 reads CASSQEGLPTYEQYF. The DNA of the CDR3 is TGCGCCAGCAGCCAAGAGGGACTACCGACCTACGAGCAGTACTTC.

In the case of this clonotype: One junction end does not reproduce the germline sequence, and a read error may be involved. The CDR3 spells CSSSSPLGDTQYF. The CDR3 nucleotides are TGTTCCAGCAGCTCCCCGCTCGGAGATACGCAGTATTTT. The chain joins TRBV7-2 to TRBJ2-3; D call uncertain. The CDR3 has 13 residues. The V gene's germline CDR1 is SGHTA and CDR2 FQGNSA. Looking up the rest from reference TRBV7-2 and TRBJ2-3 gives the full variable domain: GAGVSQSPSNKVTEKGKDVELRCDPISGHTALYWYRQSLGQGLEFLIYFQGNSAPDKSGLPSDRFSAERTGGSVSTLTIQRTQQEDSAVYLCSSSSPLGDTQYFGPGTRLTVL.

This clonotype was picked up one time. At one end, the junction sequence differs from germline, possibly due to a read error. The chain carries TRBV12-3 or TRBV12-4 and TRBJ1-5, with D unresolved. The CDR3 sequence is 13 residues long. CDR3 region: CASSLAGNQPRHF. CDR3 coding DNA: TGTGCCAGCAGTTTAGCGGGGAATCAGCCCCGGCATTTT.

The chain couples TRBV29-1 to TRBJ1-5, with TRBD1 matching 10 bases. This CDR3 is built from 14 residues. The junction had 6 bases not matched to a gene; V was cut back by 4 bases and J by 6 bases. Germline V gene lookup returns CDR1 SQVTM and CDR2 ANQGSEA. CDR3 in DNA: TGCAGCGTTGGGACCGGGACAGGGGCTCAGCCCCAGCATTTT. Translating gives CSVGTGTGAQPQHF.

This chain connects TRBV20-1 to TRBJ2-4; 7 bases fit TRBD1. With the DNA end fitting TRBJ2-7 better, the J assignment may be wrong. The CDR3 covers 12 residues. CDR1 is DFQATT and CDR2 is SNEGSKA in the germline V gene (reference sequence). The CDR3 nucleotides read TGCAGTGCTCACGACAGGGATTACGAGCAGTACTTC. It is translated as CSAHDRDYEQYF.

The chain has TRBV20-1 and TRBJ2-7; D remains unclear. The CDR3 is 15 amino acids. V lost 4 bases to trimming and J lost 0 bases, with 16 bases between them. Germline V gene data show CDR1 as DFQATT and CDR2 as SNEGSKA (reference sequence). DNA for the CDR3: TGCAGTGCTATCCCCGCCTACCCATACTCCTACGAGCAGTACTTC. Translation gives CSAIPAYPYSYEQYF.

Turning to this clonotype: An end of the junction differs from the germline gene, which may be a read error. The V gene is TRBV10-3, the J gene TRBJ1-2, with 10 positions matching TRBD1. This CDR3 spans 12 amino acids. Germline assignment: CDR1 ENHRY and CDR2 SYGVKD. The CDR3 DNA reads as TGTGCCGTCAGGGACAGGGGTTATGGCTACACCTTC. It specifies CAVRDRGYGYTF.

The chain is built from TRBV7-9 and TRBJ2-1; 8 bases fit TRBD1. V shed 4 bases, J shed 0 bases, and the junction held 8 bases outside the gene matches. CDR1 SEHNR and CDR2 FQNEAQ come from the germline V gene (reference sequence). The CDR3 is made up of 17 amino acids. The CDR3 DNA reads TGTGCCAGCAGCTCAACCAGACAGGGGAGCTCCTACAATGAGCAGTTCTTC. It specifies CASSSTRQGSSYNEQFF. The entire variable domain, with the rest obtained from reference TRBV7-9 and TRBJ2-1, is as follows: DTGVSQNPRHKITKRGQNVTFRCDPISEHNRLYWYRQTLGQGPEFLTYFQNEAQLEKSRLLSDRFSAERPKGSFSTLEIQRTEQGDSAMYLCASSSTRQGSSYNEQFFGPGTRLTVL.

This chain joins TRBV20-1 and TRBJ2-6; D is undetermined. Trimming removed 7 bases at V and 0 bases at J, with 4 bases between. Germline V gene sequence: CDR1 DFQATT, CDR2 SNEGSKA (reference sequence). The CDR3 sequence is 12 residues long. The CDR3 protein is CSGFSGANVLTF. Written as DNA, the CDR3 is TGCAGTGGGTTCTCTGGGGCCAACGTCCTGACTTTC.

V and J are TRBV29-1 and TRBJ2-1; D may be TRBD1 (5 bases). TRBJ2-7 matches the DNA end more closely, so the J call is doubtful. The CDR3 sequence is 16 residues long. Per germline, CDR1 SQVTM and CDR2 ANQGSEA. For the CDR3, the DNA is TGCAGCGTGGAACGACAGCTTTTCTCAGGGTACAATGAGCAGTACTTC. Translation gives CSVERQLFSGYNEQYF.

The chain joins TRBV29-1 to TRBJ2-5; TRBD1 matches at 7 bases. From germline, CDR1 is SQVTM and CDR2 ANQGSEA. The CDR3 contains 14 residues. V lost 4 bases and J lost 11; bases outside the gene matches: 16. This CDR3 is CSVAYRGPYNEQYF. DNA of the CDR3: TGCAGCGTTGCCTACAGGGGACCCTACAATGAGCAGTACTTC.

The rearrangement links TRBV5-8 to TRBJ1-2; 7 bases align to TRBD1. Trimming at V came to 1 base and at J to 2 bases, leaving 8 bases not matched to a gene. The CDR3 is made up of 16 amino acids. CDR1 is SGHTS and CDR2 is YDEGEE in the germline V gene. The CDR3 region is CASSLLTGARNYGYTF. In nucleotides, the CDR3 is TGTGCCAGCAGCTTGCTAACAGGGGCTCGAAACTATGGCTACACCTTC.

This clonotype appeared a single time. The rearrangement joins TRBV12-5 to TRBJ2-5; the D gene is possibly TRBD2 (6 bases). The J call could be wrong; TRBJ2-1 is a better fit for the DNA end. The germline gives CDR1 LGHNT, CDR2 FRNRAP. This CDR3 spans 14 amino acids. CDR3 in amino acids: CASAAGLNQETQFF. Here the CDR3 DNA reads TGTGCTAGTGCCGCTGGACTAAATCAAGAGACCCAGTTCTTC.

This clonotype was found a few times. The chain recombines TRBV14 with TRBJ2-3; 8 bases map to TRBD2. V lost 0 bases, J lost 10 bases, and 6 bases stayed unmatched. Germline CDR1 is SGHDN and CDR2 is FVKESK. The CDR3 has 14 amino acids. The CDR3 here is CASSQDTSGFAQYF. DNA of the CDR3: TGTGCCAGCAGCCAAGATACTAGCGGCTTTGCGCAGTATTTT.